This T cell receptor (beta chain) appears in the sequencing data of a study of T cells after posttransplantation cyclophosphamide. Cells defined as naive were viable CD3+CD4+ or CD3+CD8+ and CCR7+CD45RA+CD45RO-CD95-CD27+CD28+. Germline V gene sequence: CDR1 SGHRS, CDR2 YFSETQ. Deletions cut 4 bases from V and 2 bases from J, with 23 bases between. The CDR3 extends over 18 amino acids. About this clone itself: Its antigen is unknown.

Sequenced by immunoSEQ multiplex PCR; TCRdb stores in-frame clones only, minus some. The table lists more than 30,000 clones, 90% to 95% of them singletons. Notes on the study in general: Later post-transplant blood repertoires were often dominated by donor CD8+ memory clones.

The TCR was taken from a woman aged 55-69 years in good health, CMV-negative, and a related stem cell transplant donor. The chain combines TRBV5-1 with TRBJ2-3; D uncertain. Input material: naive CD4+ T cells sorted from PBMCs. The CDR3 DNA is TGCGCCAGCAGCCGAATCTTTGAGACAAAAAAAATCACAGATACGCAGTATTTT. Amino acid sequence: CASSRIFETKKITDTQYF.